The source of this T cell receptor (beta chain) is a study of OX40 agonist ivuxolimab in advanced cancers. The CDR3 totals 14 residues. Trimming pared 4 bases from V and 7 bases from J, leaving 14 bases between. The V gene's germline CDR1 is MDHEN and CDR2 SYDVKM. TCRdb's copy holds only in-frame clones and misses some; the assay was immunoSEQ multiplex PCR. The sample lists approximately 80,000 clones; approximately 85% were seen once. The rearrangement links TRBV28 to TRBJ1-3; D might be TRBD1 (5 bases). Sequencing was performed on CD4+ or CD8+ T cells sorted from blood, taken in a trial of the OX40 agonist ivuxolimab. The sequence derives from an adult with an advanced solid tumor such as melanoma, head and neck, liver or kidney cancer. CDR3 DNA: TGTGCCAGCAGTTCAAGGGGCAGGAAGAACACCATATATTTT. The encoded protein is CASSSRGRKNTIYF.